Listed below are T cell receptor beta chains from one sample, sequenced in a study of sequential checkpoint blockade in melanoma. Method: immunoSEQ multiplex PCR; TCRdb's copy keeps in-frame clones and lacks some. The profile shows about 25,000 clones, 75% to 80% of them singletons. Sequencing was performed on CD8+ T cells sorted from blood (inferred from file names), taken from a patient given nivolumab and ipilimumab in sequence. All receptors derive from a human donor with melanoma. CDR3s include the opening cysteine and the closing phenylalanine or tryptophan. D genes are given only for firm matches. Some rows have no size entry. The others give once, few or many, or a class for an expanded clone.

CDR3 protein: CAISEVGGYTGELFF; CDR3 DNA: TGTGCCATCAGTGAAGTCGGAGGGTACACCGGGGAGCTGTTTTTT; J gene: TRBJ2-2; D gene: -; V gene: TRBV10-3; clone size: -
CDR3 protein: CASSLDGTGAYEQYF; CDR3 DNA: TGTGCCAGCAGTTTAGACGGGACAGGGGCCTACGAGCAGTACTTC; J gene: TRBJ2-7; D gene: TRBD1; V gene: TRBV6-6; clone size: -
CDR3 protein: CASSLWQGAQYEQYF; CDR3 DNA: TGTGCCAGCAGTTTATGGCAGGGGGCTCAGTACGAGCAGTACTTC; J gene: TRBJ2-7; D gene: TRBD1; V gene: TRBV28; clone size: -
CDR3 protein: CASRAFGSGNSPLHF; CDR3 DNA: TGTGCCAGTAGGGCGTTTGGGTCAGGAAATTCACCCCTCCACTTT; J gene: TRBJ1-6; D gene: -; V gene: TRBV19; clone size: -
CDR3 protein: CASSRVGSEAFF; CDR3 DNA: TGTGCCAGCAGCCGGGTGGGCTCTGAAGCTTTCTTT; J gene: TRBJ1-1; D gene: -; V gene: TRBV4-2; clone size: -
CDR3 protein: CASSSGLLNTGELFF; CDR3 DNA: TGTGCCAGCAGTTCGGGACTACTGAACACCGGGGAGCTGTTTTTT; J gene: TRBJ2-2; D gene: TRBD2; V gene: TRBV6-4; clone size: -
CDR3 protein: CASSEGHLQGEQYF; CDR3 DNA: TGTGCCAGCAGTGAAGGACATCTTCAAGGGGAGCAGTACTTC; J gene: TRBJ2-7; D gene: -; V gene: TRBV25-1; clone size: medium-sized
CDR3 protein: CASSYLVAGGPSYNEQFF; CDR3 DNA: TGTGCCAGCAGTTACCTTGTGGCGGGAGGGCCTTCCTACAATGAGCAGTTCTTC; J gene: TRBJ2-1; D gene: TRBD2; V gene: TRBV28; clone size: -
CDR3 protein: CASKGENSYEQYF; CDR3 DNA: TGTGCCAGTAAGGGGGAGAACTCCTACGAGCAGTACTTC; J gene: TRBJ2-7; D gene: -; V gene: TRBV19; clone size: -
CDR3 protein: CASGLTGPTGISGELFF; CDR3 DNA: TGTGCCAGCGGTCTAACAGGGCCGACAGGGATCAGCGGGGAGCTGTTTTTT; J gene: TRBJ2-2; D gene: TRBD1; V gene: TRBV18; clone size: -
CDR3 protein: CSARGSGELFF; CDR3 DNA: TGCAGCGCGAGGGGGTCCGGGGAGCTGTTTTTT; J gene: TRBJ2-2; D gene: -; V gene: TRBV29-1; clone size: few
CDR3 protein: CASSDGEEQYF; CDR3 DNA: TGCGCCAGCAGCGACGGGGAAGAGCAGTACTTC; J gene: TRBJ2-7; D gene: -; V gene: TRBV4-1; clone size: -
CDR3 protein: CASSDGQRFYGYTF; CDR3 DNA: TGTGCCAGCAGTGATGGACAGAGGTTCTATGGCTACACCTTC; J gene: TRBJ1-2; D gene: -; V gene: TRBV25-1; clone size: -
CDR3 protein: CASSDSGAGATEAFF; CDR3 DNA: TGTGCCAGCAGTGATAGCGGGGCAGGGGCCACTGAAGCTTTCTTT; J gene: TRBJ1-1; D gene: -; V gene: TRBV6-4; clone size: -
CDR3 protein: CASGGTGKAFF; CDR3 DNA: TGTGCCAGCGGCGGGACAGGGAAAGCTTTCTTT; J gene: TRBJ1-1; D gene: TRBD1; V gene: TRBV7-9; clone size: -
CDR3 protein: CASSDRDSLNTEAFF; CDR3 DNA: TGCGCCAGCAGCGACCGGGACAGCCTGAACACTGAAGCTTTCTTT; J gene: TRBJ1-1; D gene: TRBD1; V gene: TRBV5-1; clone size: -
CDR3 protein: CASSLMSGNRDIQYF; CDR3 DNA: TGTGCCAGCAGTTTAATGTCCGGGAATAGAGACATTCAGTACTTC; J gene: TRBJ2-4; D gene: -; V gene: TRBV28; clone size: -
CDR3 protein: CASSLAGRKLFF; CDR3 DNA: TGTGCCAGCAGTTTGGCGGGTAGAAAACTGTTTTTT; J gene: TRBJ1-4; D gene: -; V gene: TRBV28; clone size: few
CDR3 protein: CASSYLPAGETDTQYF; CDR3 DNA: TGTGCCAGCAGTTACCTACCAGCGGGGGAAACAGATACGCAGTATTTT; J gene: TRBJ2-3; D gene: TRBD2; V gene: TRBV6-5; clone size: -
CDR3 protein: CASSLTGANEQFF; CDR3 DNA: TGTGCCAGCAGCTTAACAGGCGCAAATGAGCAGTTCTTC; J gene: TRBJ2-1; D gene: -; V gene: TRBV7-2; clone size: -
CDR3 protein: CASSPGTGGEYF; CDR3 DNA: TGTGCCAGCAGTCCCGGGACAGGGGGGGAGTACTTC; J gene: TRBJ2-7; D gene: TRBD1; V gene: TRBV27; clone size: -
CDR3 protein: CASSETGQGNNEQFF; CDR3 DNA: TGTGCCAGCAGTGAAACGGGACAGGGGAACAATGAGCAGTTCTTC; J gene: TRBJ2-1; D gene: TRBD1; V gene: TRBV6-4; clone size: -
CDR3 protein: CASRISGGTYEEQYF; CDR3 DNA: TGTGCCAGCAGAATTAGCGGGGGTACCTACGAAGAGCAGTACTTC; J gene: TRBJ2-7; D gene: TRBD2; V gene: TRBV27; clone size: -
CDR3 protein: CASSFSGELFF; CDR3 DNA: TGCGCCAGCAGCTTCTCCGGGGAGCTGTTTTTT; J gene: TRBJ2-2; D gene: -; V gene: TRBV4-1; clone size: -
CDR3 protein: CASSAPWTGPNTEAFF; CDR3 DNA: TGTGCCAGCAGTGCACCATGGACAGGCCCGAACACTGAAGCTTTCTTT; J gene: TRBJ1-1; D gene: TRBD1; V gene: TRBV6-1; clone size: -
CDR3 protein: CASSNDSPYGYTF; CDR3 DNA: TGTGCCAGCAGCAACGACAGTCCCTATGGCTACACCTTC; J gene: TRBJ1-2; D gene: -; V gene: TRBV21-1; clone size: few
CDR3 protein: CASGSDLGNSPLHF; CDR3 DNA: TGTGCTAGTGGATCAGACCTGGGCAATTCACCCCTCCACTTT; J gene: TRBJ1-6; D gene: -; V gene: TRBV12-5; clone size: few
CDR3 protein: CASSSWPDTGELFF; CDR3 DNA: TGTGCCAGCAGCTCGTGGCCTGACACCGGGGAGCTGTTTTTT; J gene: TRBJ2-2; D gene: -; V gene: TRBV7-9; clone size: -
CDR3 protein: CASSPSYEQYF; CDR3 DNA: TGTGCCAGCAGTCCCTCCTACGAGCAGTACTTC; J gene: TRBJ2-7; D gene: -; V gene: TRBV6-1; clone size: -
CDR3 protein: CASSISRVGNQPQHF; CDR3 DNA: TGTGCCAGTAGTATATCCAGGGTAGGCAATCAGCCCCAGCATTTT; J gene: TRBJ1-5; D gene: -; V gene: TRBV19; clone size: medium-sized
CDR3 protein: CASSTDPSGGAPTGELFF; CDR3 DNA: TGTGCCAGTAGTACAGATCCTAGCGGGGGGGCCCCCACCGGGGAGCTGTTTTTT; J gene: TRBJ2-2; D gene: TRBD2; V gene: TRBV19; clone size: once
CDR3 protein: CASSLSPRANEKLFF; CDR3 DNA: TGTGCCAGCAGCTTGTCCCCCAGGGCTAATGAAAAACTGTTTTTT; J gene: TRBJ1-4; D gene: -; V gene: TRBV5-6; clone size: -
CDR3 protein: CAWTQGWRQEEAFF; CDR3 DNA: TGTGCCTGGACCCAGGGTTGGAGACAGGAGGAAGCTTTCTTT; J gene: TRBJ1-1; D gene: -; V gene: TRBV30; clone size: -
CDR3 protein: CASSYGGTGENYEQYF; CDR3 DNA: TGTGCCAGCAGTTACGGGGGGACGGGAGAGAACTACGAGCAGTACTTC; J gene: TRBJ2-7; D gene: -; V gene: TRBV6-5; clone size: -
CDR3 protein: CASSMILDRGNQPQHF; CDR3 DNA: TGTGCCAGTAGTATGATTCTCGACAGGGGCAATCAGCCCCAGCATTTT; J gene: TRBJ1-5; D gene: TRBD1; V gene: TRBV19; clone size: -
CDR3 protein: CASSPGTGPQEQYF; CDR3 DNA: TGTGCCAGCTCACCCGGGACAGGGCCTCAAGAGCAGTACTTC; J gene: TRBJ2-7; D gene: TRBD1; V gene: TRBV18; clone size: -
CDR3 protein: CASSQRGLAVYEQYF; CDR3 DNA: TGCGCCAGCAGCCAGAGGGGACTAGCGGTCTACGAGCAGTACTTC; J gene: TRBJ2-7; D gene: TRBD2; V gene: TRBV4-1; clone size: -
CDR3 protein: CASSLYGHNTEAFF; CDR3 DNA: TGTGCCAGCAGCCTTTATGGACATAACACTGAAGCTTTCTTT; J gene: TRBJ1-1; D gene: -; V gene: TRBV28; clone size: -
CDR3 protein: CASSLLDTMEKLFF; CDR3 DNA: TGTGCCAGCAGCTTACTCGACACCATGGAAAAACTGTTTTTT; J gene: TRBJ1-4; D gene: -; V gene: TRBV7-9; clone size: -
CDR3 protein: CASSLAGSSYEQYF; CDR3 DNA: TGTGCCAGCAGCTTGGCGGGTAGCTCCTACGAGCAGTACTTC; J gene: TRBJ2-7; D gene: -; V gene: TRBV5-6; clone size: -
CDR3 protein: CSVEDGQNYEQYF; CDR3 DNA: TGCAGCGTTGAAGATGGGCAGAACTACGAGCAGTACTTC; J gene: TRBJ2-7; D gene: -; V gene: TRBV29-1; clone size: -